The 2 T cell receptor beta chains presented below share a single source sample, sequenced in a study of cytomegalovirus exposure and HLA in healthy donors. The PCR contained 60 Vbeta and 13 Jbeta primers. Data came from immunoSEQ multiplex PCR; TCRdb stores just in-frame clones and leaves some out. The sample table sets out around 33,000 clones. Sequencing was performed on PBMCs. The receptor set was obtained from a man aged 35-49 years in good health and CMV-seronegative.

J is TRBJ1-1 and V is TRBV18; TRBD1 matches at 11 bases. The CDR3 is 15 residues long. With 5 bases clipped from V and 1 base from J, the junction kept 3 bases outside the gene matches. CDR1 KGHSH and CDR2 LQKENI come from the germline V gene. CDR3 nucleotides: TGTGCCAGCTCAATCGGGACAGGGGGGAACACTGAAGCTTTCTTT. Translated, it gives CASSIGTGGNTEAFF.

The chain combines TRBV6-6 with TRBJ1-1; TRBD1 agrees at 7 bases. The length of the CDR3 is 14 residues. CDR1 and CDR2 (germline): MNHNY, SVGAGI (reference sequence). With 7 bases clipped from V and 5 bases from J, the junction kept 10 bases outside the gene matches. Here the CDR3 reads CASNQQGSNTEAFF. The CDR3 region has the DNA TGTGCCAGCAACCAACAGGGGAGCAATACTGAAGCTTTCTTT.